This T cell receptor beta chain derives from a study of CD8 T cells in ankylosing spondylitis. Whole-study results and caveats: Made up of roughly 8 highly homologous variants, a TCR beta motif appeared characteristic of ankylosing spondylitis blood. As for the disease-linked clones, they showed a CD8+ phenotype and occurred at relatively low frequencies in peripheral blood. Earlier reports found some motif variants in synovial fluid and blood in reactive arthritis.

CDR1 and CDR2 (germline): MNHEY, SMNVEV (reference sequence). The CDR3 covers 15 residues. Unmatched junction bases numbered 7, after V lost 6 bases and J lost 2 bases. This clonotype was seen a few times. Antigen specificity is unknown. MiXCR, applied by TCRdb to the 5' RACE reads, yields one record per CDR3 protein. The sample carries some 87,000 distinct CDR3 sequences, approximately 30% recorded once. This receptor was obtained from a male donor with ankylosing spondylitis or in good health (not recorded which). Sequenced material: blood, either unsorted or a sorted T cell fraction (not recorded which). V usage is TRBV27 and J usage is TRBJ1-5, with 7 bases fitting TRBD1. The CDR3 sequence is CASRPLGGGNQPQHF. The DNA for the CDR3 is TGTGCCAGCAGACCTCTAGGGGGCGGCAATCAGCCCCAGCATTTT.